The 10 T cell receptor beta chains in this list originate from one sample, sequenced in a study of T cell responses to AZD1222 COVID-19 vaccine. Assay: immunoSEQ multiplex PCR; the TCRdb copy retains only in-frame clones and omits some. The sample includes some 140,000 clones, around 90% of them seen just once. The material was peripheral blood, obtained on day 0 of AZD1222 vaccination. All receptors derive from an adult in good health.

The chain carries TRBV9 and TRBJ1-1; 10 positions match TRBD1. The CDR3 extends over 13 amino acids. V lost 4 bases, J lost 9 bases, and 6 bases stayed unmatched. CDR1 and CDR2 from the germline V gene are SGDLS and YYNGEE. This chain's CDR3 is CASSTRQGAQAFF. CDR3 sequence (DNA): TGTGCCAGCAGCACCCGACAGGGGGCACAAGCTTTCTTT. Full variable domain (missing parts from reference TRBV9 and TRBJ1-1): DSGVTQTPKHLITATGQRVTLRCSPRSGDLSVYWYQQSLDQGLQFLIQYYNGEERAKGNILERFSAQQFPDLHSELNLSSLELGDSALYFCASSTRQGAQAFFGQGTRLTVV.

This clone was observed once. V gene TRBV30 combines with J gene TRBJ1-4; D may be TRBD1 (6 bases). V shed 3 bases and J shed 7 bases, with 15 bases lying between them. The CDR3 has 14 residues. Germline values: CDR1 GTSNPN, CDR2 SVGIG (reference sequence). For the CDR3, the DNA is TGTGCCTGGAGAGCCGGGGGGGGCGGTGAAAAACTGTTTTTT. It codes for CAWRAGGGGEKLFF.

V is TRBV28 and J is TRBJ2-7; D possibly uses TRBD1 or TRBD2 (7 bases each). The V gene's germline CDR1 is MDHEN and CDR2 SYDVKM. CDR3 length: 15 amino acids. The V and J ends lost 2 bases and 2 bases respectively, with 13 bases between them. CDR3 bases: TGTGCCAGCAGTTTAGGGACAGCGGGGACCTACGAGCAGTACTTC. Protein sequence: CASSLGTAGTYEQYF.

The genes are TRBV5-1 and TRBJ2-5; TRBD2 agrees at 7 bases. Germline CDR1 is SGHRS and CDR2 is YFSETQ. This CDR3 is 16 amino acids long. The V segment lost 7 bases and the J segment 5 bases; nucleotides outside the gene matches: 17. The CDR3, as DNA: TGCGCCAGCGGAATCGGCGGTGGGAGGGCCGGGGAGACCCAGTACTTC. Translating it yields CASGIGGGRAGETQYF.

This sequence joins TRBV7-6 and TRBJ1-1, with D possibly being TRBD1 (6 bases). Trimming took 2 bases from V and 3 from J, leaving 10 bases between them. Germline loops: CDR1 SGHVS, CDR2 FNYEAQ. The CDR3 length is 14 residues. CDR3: CASSLRQVDTEAFF. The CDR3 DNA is TGTGCCAGCAGCTTAAGACAGGTGGACACTGAAGCTTTCTTT.

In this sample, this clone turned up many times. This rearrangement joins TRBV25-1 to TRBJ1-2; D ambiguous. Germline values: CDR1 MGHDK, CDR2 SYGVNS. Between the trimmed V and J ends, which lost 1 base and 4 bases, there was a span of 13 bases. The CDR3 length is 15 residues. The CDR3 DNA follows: TGTGCCAGCAGTGAATGGGTTAATGAGGGCTATGGCTACACCTTC. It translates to CASSEWVNEGYGYTF.

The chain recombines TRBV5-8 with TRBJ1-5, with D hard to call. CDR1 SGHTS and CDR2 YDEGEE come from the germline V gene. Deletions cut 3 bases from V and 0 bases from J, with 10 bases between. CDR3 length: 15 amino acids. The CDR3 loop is CASSYGVYSNQPQHF. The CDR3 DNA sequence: TGTGCCAGCAGCTACGGCGTTTATAGCAATCAGCCCCAGCATTTT.

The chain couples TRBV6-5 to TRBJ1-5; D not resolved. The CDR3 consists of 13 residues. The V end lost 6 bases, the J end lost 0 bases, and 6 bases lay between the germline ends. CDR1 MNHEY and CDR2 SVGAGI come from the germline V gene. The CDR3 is CASSTSSNQPQHF. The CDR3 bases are TGTGCCAGCAGCACCAGTAGCAATCAGCCCCAGCATTTT.

CDR3 protein: CASSLGTGQETQYF. The CDR3 coding sequence is TGCGCCAGCAGCCTCGGGACAGGCCAAGAGACCCAGTACTTC. The gene calls are TRBV5-1 and TRBJ2-5; TRBD1 matches at 8 bases. J lost 1 base, V lost 4 bases, and 3 bases had no gene match. Germline assignment: CDR1 SGHRS and CDR2 YFSETQ. The CDR3 contains 14 residues.

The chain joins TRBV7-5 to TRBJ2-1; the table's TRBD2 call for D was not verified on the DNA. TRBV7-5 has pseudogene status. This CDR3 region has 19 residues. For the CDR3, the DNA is TGTGCCAGAAGCCCCTCACGACCCAAAGGGCGGGGGACCTACAATGAGCAGTTCTTC. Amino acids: CARSPSRPKGRGTYNEQFF.